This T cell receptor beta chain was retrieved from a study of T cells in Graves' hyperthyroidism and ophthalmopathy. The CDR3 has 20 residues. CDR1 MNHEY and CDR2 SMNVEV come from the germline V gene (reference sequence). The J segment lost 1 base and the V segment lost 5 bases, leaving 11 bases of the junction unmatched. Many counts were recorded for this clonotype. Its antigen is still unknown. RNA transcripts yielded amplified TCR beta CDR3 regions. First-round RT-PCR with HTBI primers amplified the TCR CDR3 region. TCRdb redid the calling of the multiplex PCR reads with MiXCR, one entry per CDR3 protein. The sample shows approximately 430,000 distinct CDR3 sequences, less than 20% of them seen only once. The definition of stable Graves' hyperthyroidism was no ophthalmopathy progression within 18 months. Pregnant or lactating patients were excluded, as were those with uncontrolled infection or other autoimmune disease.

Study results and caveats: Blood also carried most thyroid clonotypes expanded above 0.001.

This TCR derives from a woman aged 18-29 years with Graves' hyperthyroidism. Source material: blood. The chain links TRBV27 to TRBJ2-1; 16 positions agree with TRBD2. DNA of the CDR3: TGTGCCAGCAGTCTATACCGTGGGACTAGCGGGAGGGGTTCCTACAATGAGCAGTTCTTC. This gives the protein CASSLYRGTSGRGSYNEQFF.